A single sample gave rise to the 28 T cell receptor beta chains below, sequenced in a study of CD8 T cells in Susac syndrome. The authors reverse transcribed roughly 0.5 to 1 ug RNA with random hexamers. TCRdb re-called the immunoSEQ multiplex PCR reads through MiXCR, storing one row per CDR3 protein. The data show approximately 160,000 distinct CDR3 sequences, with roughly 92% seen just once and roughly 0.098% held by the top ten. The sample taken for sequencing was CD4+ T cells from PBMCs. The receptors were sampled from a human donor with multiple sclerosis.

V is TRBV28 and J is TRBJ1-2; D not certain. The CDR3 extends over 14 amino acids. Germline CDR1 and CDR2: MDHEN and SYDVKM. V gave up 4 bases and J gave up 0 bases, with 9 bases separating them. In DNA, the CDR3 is TGTGCCAGCAGTTCGGCCGTAGCTAACTATGGCTACACCTTC. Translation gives CASSSAVANYGYTF.

The CDR3, as DNA: TGTGCCTGGAGTGTACTGCGGGGTACGAACACCGGGGAGCTGTTTTTT. It yields the protein CAWSVLRGTNTGELFF. V and J are TRBV30 and TRBJ2-2; the D gene is possibly TRBD2 (6 bases). Germline V lookup: CDR1 GTSNPN, CDR2 SVGIG (reference sequence). Trimming took off 0 bases at V and 0 bases at J, with 11 bases between the two ends. The CDR3 totals 16 residues.

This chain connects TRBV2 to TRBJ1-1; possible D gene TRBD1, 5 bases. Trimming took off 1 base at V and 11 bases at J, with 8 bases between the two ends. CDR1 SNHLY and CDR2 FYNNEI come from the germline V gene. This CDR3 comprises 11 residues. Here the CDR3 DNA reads TGTGCCAGCAGTGAAGAGGGGATGGCTTTCTTT. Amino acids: CASSEEGMAFF.

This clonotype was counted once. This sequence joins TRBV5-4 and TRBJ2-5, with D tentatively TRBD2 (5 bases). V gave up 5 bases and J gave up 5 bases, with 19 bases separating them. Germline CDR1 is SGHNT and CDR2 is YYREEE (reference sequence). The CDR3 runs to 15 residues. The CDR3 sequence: CASRRGLLRWETQYF. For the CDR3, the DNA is TGTGCCAGCAGGAGAGGACTGCTTAGATGGGAGACCCAGTACTTC.

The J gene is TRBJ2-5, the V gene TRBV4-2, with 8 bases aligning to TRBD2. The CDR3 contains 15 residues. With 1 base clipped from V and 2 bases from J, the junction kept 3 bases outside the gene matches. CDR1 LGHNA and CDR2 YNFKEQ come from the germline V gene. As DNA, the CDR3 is TGTGCCAGCAGCCAAGGGCGGGGGGCTCAAGAGACCCAGTACTTC. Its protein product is CASSQGRGAQETQYF.

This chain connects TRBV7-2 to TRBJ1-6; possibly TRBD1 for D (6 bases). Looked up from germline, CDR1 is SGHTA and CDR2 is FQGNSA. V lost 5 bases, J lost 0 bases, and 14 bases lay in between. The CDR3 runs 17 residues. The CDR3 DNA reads TGTGCCAGCAGCCTACAGGGAGGGAGCTCCTATAATTCACCCCTCCACTTT. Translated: CASSLQGGSSYNSPLHF.

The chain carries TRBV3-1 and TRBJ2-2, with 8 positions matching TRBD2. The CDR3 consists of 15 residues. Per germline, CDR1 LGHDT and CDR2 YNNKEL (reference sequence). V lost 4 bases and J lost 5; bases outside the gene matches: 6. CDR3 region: CASSPDSGDTGELFF. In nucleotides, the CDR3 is TGTGCCAGCAGCCCAGATAGCGGGGATACCGGGGAGCTGTTTTTT.

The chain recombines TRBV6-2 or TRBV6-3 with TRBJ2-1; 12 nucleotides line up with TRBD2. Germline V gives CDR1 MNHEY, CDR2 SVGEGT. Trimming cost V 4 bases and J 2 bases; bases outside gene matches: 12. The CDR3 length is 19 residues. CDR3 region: CASSSMTSGGIRAYNEQFF. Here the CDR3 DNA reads TGTGCCAGCAGTTCCATGACTAGCGGGGGAATCAGGGCCTACAATGAGCAGTTCTTC.

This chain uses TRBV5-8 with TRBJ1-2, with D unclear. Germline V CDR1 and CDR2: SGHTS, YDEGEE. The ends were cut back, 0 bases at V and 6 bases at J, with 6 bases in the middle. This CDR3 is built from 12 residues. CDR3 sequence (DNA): TGTGCCAGCAGCTTGGTTGTGGATGGCTACACCTTC. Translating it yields CASSLVVDGYTF.

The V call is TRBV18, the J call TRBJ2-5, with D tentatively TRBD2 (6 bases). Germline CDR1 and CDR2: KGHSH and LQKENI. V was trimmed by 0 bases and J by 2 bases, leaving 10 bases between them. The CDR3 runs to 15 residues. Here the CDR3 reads CASSPPSSGQETQYF. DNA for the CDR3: TGTGCCAGCTCACCACCCTCCAGCGGGCAAGAGACCCAGTACTTC.

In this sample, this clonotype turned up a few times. CDR3 protein: CASSLPSGMVSEEQFF. The CDR3 nucleotides are TGCGCCAGCAGCTTACCTAGCGGGATGGTATCAGAGGAGCAGTTCTTC. V and J are TRBV5-1 and TRBJ2-1, with 9 bases that match TRBD2. This CDR3 contains 16 residues. The J segment lost 10 bases and the V segment lost 2 bases, leaving 13 bases of the junction unmatched. Germline CDR1 is SGHRS and CDR2 is YFSETQ.

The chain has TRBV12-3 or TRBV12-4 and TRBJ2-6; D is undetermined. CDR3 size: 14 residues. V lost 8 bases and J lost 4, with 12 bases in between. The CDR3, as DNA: TGTGCCAGCCCTGGGGATTCCGGGGCCAACGTCCTGACTTTC. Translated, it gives CASPGDSGANVLTF.

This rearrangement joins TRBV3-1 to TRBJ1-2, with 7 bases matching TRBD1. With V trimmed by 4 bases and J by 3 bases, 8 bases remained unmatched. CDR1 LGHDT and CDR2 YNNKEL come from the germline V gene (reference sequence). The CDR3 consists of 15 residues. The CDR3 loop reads CASSLQGGSHYGYTF. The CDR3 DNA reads TGTGCCAGCAGCCTCCAGGGGGGCTCCCACTATGGCTACACCTTC.

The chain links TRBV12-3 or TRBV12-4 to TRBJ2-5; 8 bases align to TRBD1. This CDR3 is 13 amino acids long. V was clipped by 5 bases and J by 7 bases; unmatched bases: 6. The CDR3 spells CASSPDRAGTQYF. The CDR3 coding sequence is TGTGCCAGCAGTCCGGACAGGGCCGGGACCCAGTACTTC.

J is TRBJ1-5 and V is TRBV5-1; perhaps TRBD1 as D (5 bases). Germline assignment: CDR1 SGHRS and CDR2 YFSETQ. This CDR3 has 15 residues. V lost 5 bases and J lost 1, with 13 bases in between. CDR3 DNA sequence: TGCGCCAGCAGAGCCGGGACGGGGAGCAATCAGCCCCAGCATTTT. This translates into CASRAGTGSNQPQHF. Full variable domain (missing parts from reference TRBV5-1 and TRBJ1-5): KAGVTQTPRYLIKTRGQQVTLSCSPISGHRSVSWYQQTPGQGLQFLFEYFSETQRNKGNFPGRFSGRQFSNSRSEMNVSTLELGDSALYLCASRAGTGSNQPQHFGDGTRLSIL.

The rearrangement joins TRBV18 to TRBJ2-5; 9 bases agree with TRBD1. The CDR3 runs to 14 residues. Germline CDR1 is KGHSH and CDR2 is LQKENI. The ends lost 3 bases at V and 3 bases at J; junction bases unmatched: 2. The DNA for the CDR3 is TGTGCCAGCTCACCGACAGGGGGAGAAGAGACCCAGTACTTC. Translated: CASSPTGGEETQYF. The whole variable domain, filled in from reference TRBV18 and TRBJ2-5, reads NAGVMQNPRHLVRRRGQEARLRCSPMKGHSHVYWYRQLPEEGLKFMVYLQKENIIDESGMPKERFSAEFPKEGPSILRIQQVVRGDSAAYFCASSPTGGEETQYFGPGTRLLVL.

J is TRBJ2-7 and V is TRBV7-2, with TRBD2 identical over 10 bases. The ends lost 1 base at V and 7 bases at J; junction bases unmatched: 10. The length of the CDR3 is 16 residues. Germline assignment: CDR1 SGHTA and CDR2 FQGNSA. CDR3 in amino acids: CASSLEAGGPLGEQYF. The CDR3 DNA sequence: TGTGCCAGCAGCTTAGAAGCGGGAGGGCCCCTGGGAGAGCAGTACTTC.

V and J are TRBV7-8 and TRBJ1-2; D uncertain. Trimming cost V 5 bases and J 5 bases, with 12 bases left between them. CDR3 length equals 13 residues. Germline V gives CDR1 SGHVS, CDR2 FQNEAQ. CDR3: CASSPRTRYGYTF. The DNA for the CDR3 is TGTGCCAGCAGCCCTCGGACCCGGTATGGCTACACCTTC.

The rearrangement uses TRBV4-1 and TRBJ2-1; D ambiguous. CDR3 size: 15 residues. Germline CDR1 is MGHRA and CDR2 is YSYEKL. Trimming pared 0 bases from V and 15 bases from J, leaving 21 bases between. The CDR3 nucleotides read TGCGCCAGCAGCCAAGAGGAAAGTATAATCTTAGGGTTGTTCTTC. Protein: CASSQEESIILGLFF.

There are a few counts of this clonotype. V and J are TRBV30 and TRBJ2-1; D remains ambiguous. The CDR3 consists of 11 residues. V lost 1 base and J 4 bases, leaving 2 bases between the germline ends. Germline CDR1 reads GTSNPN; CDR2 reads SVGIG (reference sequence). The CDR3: CAWSAYNEQFF. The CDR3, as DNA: TGTGCCTGGAGTGCTTACAATGAGCAGTTCTTC.

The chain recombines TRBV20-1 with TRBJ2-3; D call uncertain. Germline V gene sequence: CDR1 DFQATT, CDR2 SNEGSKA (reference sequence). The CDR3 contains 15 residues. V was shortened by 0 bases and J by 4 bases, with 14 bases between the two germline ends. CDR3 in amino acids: CSARDIEVWPDTQYF. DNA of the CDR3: TGCAGTGCTAGAGATATTGAGGTTTGGCCAGATACGCAGTATTTT.

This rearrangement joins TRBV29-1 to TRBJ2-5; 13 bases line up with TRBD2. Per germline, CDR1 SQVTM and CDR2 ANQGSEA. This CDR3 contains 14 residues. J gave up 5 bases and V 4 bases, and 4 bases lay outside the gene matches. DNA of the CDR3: TGCAGCGTTGGACTAGCGGGGGGCGTCGAGACCCAGTACTTC. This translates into CSVGLAGGVETQYF.

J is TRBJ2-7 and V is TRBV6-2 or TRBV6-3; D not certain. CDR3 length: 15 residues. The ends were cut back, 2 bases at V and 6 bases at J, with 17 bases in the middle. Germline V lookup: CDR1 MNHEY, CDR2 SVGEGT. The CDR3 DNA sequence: TGTGCCAGCAGTTACCCGGTTAAGAATAACGCCGAGCAGTACTTC. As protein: CASSYPVKNNAEQYF.

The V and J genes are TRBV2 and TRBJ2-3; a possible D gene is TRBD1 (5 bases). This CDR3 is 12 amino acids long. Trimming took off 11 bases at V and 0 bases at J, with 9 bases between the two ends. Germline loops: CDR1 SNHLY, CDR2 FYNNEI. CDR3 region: CAAQGSTDTQYF. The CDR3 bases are TGTGCCGCCCAGGGTAGCACAGATACGCAGTATTTT.

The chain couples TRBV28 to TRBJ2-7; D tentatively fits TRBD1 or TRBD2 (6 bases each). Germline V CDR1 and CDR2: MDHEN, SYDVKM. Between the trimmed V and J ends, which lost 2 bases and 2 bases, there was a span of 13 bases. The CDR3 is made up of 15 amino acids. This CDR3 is CASSLEGGRAYEQYF. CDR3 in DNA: TGTGCCAGCAGTTTAGAGGGGGGCAGAGCCTACGAGCAGTACTTC. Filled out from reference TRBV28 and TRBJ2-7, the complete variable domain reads DVKVTQSSRYLVKRTGEKVFLECVQDMDHENMFWYRQDPGLGLRLIYFSYDVKMKEKGDIPEGYSVSREKKERFSLILESASTNQTSMYLCASSLEGGRAYEQYFGPGTRLTVT.

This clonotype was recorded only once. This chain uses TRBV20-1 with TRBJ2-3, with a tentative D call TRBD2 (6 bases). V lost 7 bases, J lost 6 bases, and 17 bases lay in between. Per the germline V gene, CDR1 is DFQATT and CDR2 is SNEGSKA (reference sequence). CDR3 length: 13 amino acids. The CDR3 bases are TGCAGTGTCGGGGTGGGGACTGGGGATACGCAGTATTTT. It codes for CSVGVGTGDTQYF.

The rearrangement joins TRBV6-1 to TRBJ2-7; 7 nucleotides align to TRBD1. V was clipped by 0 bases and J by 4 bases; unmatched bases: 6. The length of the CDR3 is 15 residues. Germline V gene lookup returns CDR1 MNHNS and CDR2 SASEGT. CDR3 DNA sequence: TGTGCCAGCAGTGAAGCCCCGGGACAGATATACGAGCAGTACTTC. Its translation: CASSEAPGQIYEQYF.

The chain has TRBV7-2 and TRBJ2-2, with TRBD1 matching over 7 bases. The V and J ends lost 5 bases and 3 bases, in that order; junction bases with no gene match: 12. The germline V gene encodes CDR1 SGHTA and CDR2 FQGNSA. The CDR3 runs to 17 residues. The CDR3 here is CASSPPRGLGYTGELFF. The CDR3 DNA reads TGTGCCAGCAGCCCACCGAGGGGGCTTGGGTACACCGGGGAGCTGTTTTTT.